The clone carrying this T cell receptor beta chain is a singleton in its sample. The data are from a study of blood T cell repertoires in COVID-19. Study-wide background: Researchers got acute and convalescent COVID-19 samples from the United States, Italy and Spain. Sources were T cells, B-cell-depleted T cells, or PBMCs; the material itself was cDNA or gDNA.

In the study's own analysis: Nucleated cell number was recorded as an estimate derived from reference gene primer amplification. Produced via immunoSEQ multiplex PCR; TCRdb's table is partial and in-frame only. That table gives V, J and clone size, and the DNA gave D and trimming. Of more than 200,000 clones listed, approximately 80% are singletons. The specimen was peripheral blood. The origin of this receptor is a woman between 40 and 55 years old who had recovered from COVID-19.

DNA for the CDR3: TGTGCCAGCACGCGCCAGGCAGGCCCAGGGGAGACCCAGTACTTC. It translates to CASTRQAGPGETQYF. The chain joins TRBV5-6 to TRBJ2-5, with D maybe TRBD1 (5 bases). CDR1 and CDR2 from the germline V gene are SGHDT and YYEEEE. Trimming cost V 6 bases and J 5 bases, with 20 bases left between them. The CDR3 is made up of 15 amino acids.